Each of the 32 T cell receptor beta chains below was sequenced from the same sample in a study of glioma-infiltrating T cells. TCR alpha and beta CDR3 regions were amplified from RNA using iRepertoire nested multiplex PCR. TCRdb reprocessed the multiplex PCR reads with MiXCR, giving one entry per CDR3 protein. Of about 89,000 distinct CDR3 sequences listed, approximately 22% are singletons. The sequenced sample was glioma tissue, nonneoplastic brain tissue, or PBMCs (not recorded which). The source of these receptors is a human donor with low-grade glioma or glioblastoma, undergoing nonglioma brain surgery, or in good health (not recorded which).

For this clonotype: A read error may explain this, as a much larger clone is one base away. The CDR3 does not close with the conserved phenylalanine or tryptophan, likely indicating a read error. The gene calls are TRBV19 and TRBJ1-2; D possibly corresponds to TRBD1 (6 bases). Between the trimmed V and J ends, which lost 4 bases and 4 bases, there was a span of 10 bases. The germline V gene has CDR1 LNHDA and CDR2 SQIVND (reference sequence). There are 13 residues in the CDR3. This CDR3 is CASSRQDVYGYTL. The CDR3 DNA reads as TGTGCCAGTAGTAGACAGGACGTCTATGGCTACACCTTA.

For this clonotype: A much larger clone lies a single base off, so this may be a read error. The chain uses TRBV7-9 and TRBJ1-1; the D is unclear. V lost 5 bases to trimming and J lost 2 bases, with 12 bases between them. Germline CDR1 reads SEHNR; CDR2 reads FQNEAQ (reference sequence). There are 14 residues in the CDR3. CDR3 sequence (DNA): TGTGCCAGCAGCCCTACCCCGATAAACACTGAAGCTTTCTTT. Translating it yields CASSPTPINTEAFF. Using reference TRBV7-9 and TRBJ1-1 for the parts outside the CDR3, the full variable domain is DTGVSQNPRHKITKRGQNVTFRCDPISEHNRLYWYRQTLGQGPEFLTYFQNEAQLEKSRLLSDRFSAERPKGSFSTLEIQRTEQGDSAMYLCASSPTPINTEAFFGQGTRLTVV.

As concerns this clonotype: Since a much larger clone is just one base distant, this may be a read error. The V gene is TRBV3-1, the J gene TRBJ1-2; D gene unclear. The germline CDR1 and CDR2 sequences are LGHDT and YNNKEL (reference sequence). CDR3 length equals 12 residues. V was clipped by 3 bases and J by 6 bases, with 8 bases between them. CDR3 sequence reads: CASSQGGHGYTF. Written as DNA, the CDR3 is TGTGCCAGCAGCCAGGGAGGCCATGGCTACACCTTC.

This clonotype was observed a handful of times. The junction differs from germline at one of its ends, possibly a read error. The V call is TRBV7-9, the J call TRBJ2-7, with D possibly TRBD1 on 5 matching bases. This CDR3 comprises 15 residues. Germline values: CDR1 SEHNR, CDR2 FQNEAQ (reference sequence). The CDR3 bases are TGTGCCAGCAGCTTAGCCCCCTCGACAGAATACGCGCAGTACTTC. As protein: CASSLAPSTEYAQYF.

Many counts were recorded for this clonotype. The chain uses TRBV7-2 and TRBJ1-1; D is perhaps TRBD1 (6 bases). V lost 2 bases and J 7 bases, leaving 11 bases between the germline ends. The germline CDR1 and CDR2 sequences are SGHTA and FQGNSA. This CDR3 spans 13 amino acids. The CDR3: CASSLHSGVEAFF. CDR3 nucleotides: TGTGCCAGCAGCTTACACTCAGGGGTTGAAGCTTTCTTT.

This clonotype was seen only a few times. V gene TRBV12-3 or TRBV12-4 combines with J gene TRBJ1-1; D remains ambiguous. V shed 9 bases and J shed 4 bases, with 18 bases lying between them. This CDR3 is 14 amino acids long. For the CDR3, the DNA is TGTGCCAGTCTCGAGGGTCGCGGTAGCACTGAAGCTTTCTTT. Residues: CASLEGRGSTEAFF.

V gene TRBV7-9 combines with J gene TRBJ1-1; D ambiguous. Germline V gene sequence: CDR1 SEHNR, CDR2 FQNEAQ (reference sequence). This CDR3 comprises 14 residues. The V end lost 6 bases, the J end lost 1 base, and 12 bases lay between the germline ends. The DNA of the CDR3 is TGTGCCAGCAGATCCTTCGGAGGGAACACTGAAGCTTTCTTT. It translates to CASRSFGGNTEAFF.

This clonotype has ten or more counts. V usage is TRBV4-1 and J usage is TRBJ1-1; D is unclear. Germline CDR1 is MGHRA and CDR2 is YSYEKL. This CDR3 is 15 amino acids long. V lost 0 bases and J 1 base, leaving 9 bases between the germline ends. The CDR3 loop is CASSQEFHPNTEAFF. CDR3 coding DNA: TGCGCCAGCAGCCAAGAGTTCCATCCGAACACTGAAGCTTTCTTT.

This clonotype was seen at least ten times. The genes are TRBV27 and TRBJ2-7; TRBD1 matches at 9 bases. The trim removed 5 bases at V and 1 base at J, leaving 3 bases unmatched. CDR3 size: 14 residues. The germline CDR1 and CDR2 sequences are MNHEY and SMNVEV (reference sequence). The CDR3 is CASSLQGASYEQYF. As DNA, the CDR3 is TGTGCCAGCAGTCTACAGGGGGCTTCCTACGAGCAGTACTTC.

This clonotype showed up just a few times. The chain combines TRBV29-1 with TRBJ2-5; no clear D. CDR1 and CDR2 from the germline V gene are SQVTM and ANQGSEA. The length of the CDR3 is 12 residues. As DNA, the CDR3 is TGCTCCCACCGGGCCGAGAGTAAGACCCAGTACTTC. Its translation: CSHRAESKTQYF.

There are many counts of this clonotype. The chain's CDR3 is CASSLLQSDGYTF. The CDR3 nucleotides read TGTGCCAGCAGTTTGTTGCAGTCTGATGGCTACACCTTC. The chain is built from TRBV12-3 or TRBV12-4 and TRBJ1-2; no clear D gene. This CDR3 is built from 13 residues. The germline V and J ends were trimmed by 3 bases and 6 bases, with 11 bases remaining between them.

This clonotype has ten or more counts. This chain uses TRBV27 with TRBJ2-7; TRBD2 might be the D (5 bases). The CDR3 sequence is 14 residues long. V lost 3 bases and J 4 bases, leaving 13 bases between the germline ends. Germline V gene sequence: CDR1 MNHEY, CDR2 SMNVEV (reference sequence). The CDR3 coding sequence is TGTGCCAGCAGTTTCCGACCGGAGGCTTACGAGCAGTACTTC. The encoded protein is CASSFRPEAYEQYF.

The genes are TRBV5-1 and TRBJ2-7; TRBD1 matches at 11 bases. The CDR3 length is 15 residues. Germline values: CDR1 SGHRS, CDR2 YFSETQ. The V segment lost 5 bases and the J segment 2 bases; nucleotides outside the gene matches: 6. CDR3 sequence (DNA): TGCGCCAGCAGGCCCGGACAGGGGGCGACCTACGAGCAGTACTTC. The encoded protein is CASRPGQGATYEQYF.

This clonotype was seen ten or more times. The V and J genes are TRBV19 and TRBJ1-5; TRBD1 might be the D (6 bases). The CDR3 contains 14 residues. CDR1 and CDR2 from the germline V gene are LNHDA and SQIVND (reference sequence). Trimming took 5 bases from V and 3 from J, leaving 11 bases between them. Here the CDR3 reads CASSVQGYNQPQHF. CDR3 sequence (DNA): TGTGCCAGTAGTGTACAGGGTTACAATCAGCCCCAGCATTTT.

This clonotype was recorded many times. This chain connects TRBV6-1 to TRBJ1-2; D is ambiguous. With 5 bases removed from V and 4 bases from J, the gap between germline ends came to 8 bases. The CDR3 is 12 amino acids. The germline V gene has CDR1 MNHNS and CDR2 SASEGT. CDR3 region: CASSLEGYGYTF. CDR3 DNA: TGTGCCAGCAGTTTAGAAGGCTATGGCTACACCTTC.

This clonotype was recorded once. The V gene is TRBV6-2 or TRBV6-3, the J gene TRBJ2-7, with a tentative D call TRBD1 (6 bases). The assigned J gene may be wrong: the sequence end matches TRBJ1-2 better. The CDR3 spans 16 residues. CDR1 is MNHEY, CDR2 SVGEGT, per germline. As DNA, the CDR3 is TGTGCCAGACAACCCCACTCCCAGGGGTTCCTTTCTGGCTACACCTTC. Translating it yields CARQPHSQGFLSGYTF.

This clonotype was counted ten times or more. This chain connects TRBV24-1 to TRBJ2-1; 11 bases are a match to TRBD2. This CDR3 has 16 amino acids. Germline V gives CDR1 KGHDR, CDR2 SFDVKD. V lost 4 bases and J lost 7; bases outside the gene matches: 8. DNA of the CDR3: TGTGCCACCAGTGACCCAGGACTAGCGGGCCCAAATGAGCAGTTCTTC. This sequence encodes CATSDPGLAGPNEQFF.

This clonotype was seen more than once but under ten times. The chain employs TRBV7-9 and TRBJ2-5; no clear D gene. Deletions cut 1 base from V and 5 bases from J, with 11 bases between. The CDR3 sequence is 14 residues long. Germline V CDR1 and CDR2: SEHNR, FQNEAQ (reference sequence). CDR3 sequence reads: CASSLVARSETQYF. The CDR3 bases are TGTGCCAGCAGCTTAGTGGCTAGATCGGAGACCCAGTACTTC.

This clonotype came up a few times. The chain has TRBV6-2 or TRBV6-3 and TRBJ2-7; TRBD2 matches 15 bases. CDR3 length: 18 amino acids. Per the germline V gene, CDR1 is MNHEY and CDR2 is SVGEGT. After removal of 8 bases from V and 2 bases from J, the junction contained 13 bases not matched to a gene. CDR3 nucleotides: TGTGCCAGCTCGAGGACTAGCGGGGGGGGCTCTAGGACCTACGAGCAGTACTTC. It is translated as CASSRTSGGGSRTYEQYF.

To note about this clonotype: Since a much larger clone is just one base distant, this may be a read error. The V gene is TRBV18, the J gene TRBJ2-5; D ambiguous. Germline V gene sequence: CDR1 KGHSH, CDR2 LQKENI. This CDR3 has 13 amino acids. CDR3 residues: CPSSPLNRETQYF. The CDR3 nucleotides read TGTCCCAGCTCACCACTTAATAGGGAGACCCAGTACTTC. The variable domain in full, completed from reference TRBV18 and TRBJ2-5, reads NAGVMQNPRHLVRRRGQEARLRCSPMKGHSHVYWYRQLPEEGLKFMVYLQKENIIDESGMPKERFSAEFPKEGPSILRIQQVVRGDSAAYFCPSSPLNRETQYFGPGTRLLVL.

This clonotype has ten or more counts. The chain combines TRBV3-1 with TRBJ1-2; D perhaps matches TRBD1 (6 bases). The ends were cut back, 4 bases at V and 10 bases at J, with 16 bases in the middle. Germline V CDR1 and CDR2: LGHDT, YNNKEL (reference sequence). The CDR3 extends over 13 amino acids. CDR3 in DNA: TGTGCCAGCAGCCCGTCAACAGGGACCACCTACACCTTC. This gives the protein CASSPSTGTTYTF.

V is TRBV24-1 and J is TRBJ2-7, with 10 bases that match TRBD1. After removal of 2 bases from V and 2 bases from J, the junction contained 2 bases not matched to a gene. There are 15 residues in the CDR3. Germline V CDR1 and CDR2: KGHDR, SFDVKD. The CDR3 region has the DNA TGTGCCACCAGTGATTGGGGGACAGGGGCCTACGAGCAGTACTTC. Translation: CATSDWGTGAYEQYF.

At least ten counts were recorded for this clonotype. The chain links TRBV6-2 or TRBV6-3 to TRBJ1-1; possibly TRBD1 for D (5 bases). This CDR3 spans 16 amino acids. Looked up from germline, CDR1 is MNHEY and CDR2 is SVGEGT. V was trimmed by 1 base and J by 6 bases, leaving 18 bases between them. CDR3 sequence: CASSYYGAQKYPEAFF. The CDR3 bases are TGTGCCAGCAGTTACTATGGGGCGCAGAAATACCCTGAAGCTTTCTTT.

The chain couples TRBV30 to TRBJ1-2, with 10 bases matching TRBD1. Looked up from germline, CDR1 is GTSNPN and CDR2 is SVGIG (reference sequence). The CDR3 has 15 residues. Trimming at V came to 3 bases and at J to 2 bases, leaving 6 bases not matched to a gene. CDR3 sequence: CAWRRQGARNYGYTF. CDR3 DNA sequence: TGTGCCTGGAGGAGACAGGGGGCGCGAAACTATGGCTACACCTTC.

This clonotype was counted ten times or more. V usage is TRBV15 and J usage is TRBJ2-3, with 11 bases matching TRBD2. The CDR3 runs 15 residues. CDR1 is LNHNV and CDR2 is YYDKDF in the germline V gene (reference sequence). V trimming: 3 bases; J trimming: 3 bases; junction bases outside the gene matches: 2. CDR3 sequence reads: CATSSSGRATDTQYF. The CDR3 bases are TGTGCCACCAGCAGTAGCGGGAGGGCGACAGATACGCAGTATTTT.

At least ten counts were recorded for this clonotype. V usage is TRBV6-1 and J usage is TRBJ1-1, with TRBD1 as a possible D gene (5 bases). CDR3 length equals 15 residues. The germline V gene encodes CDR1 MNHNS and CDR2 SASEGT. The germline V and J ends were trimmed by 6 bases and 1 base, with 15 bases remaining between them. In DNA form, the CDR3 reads TGTGCCAGCAGACTGCGGGACCCCAAGAACACTGAAGCTTTCTTT. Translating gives CASRLRDPKNTEAFF.

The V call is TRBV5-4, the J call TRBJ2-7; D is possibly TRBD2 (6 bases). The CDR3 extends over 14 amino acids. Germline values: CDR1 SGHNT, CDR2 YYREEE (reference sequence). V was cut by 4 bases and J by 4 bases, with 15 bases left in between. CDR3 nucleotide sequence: TGTGCCAGCAGCCCAGGACTATCGGAGTACGAGCAGTACTTC. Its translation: CASSPGLSEYEQYF.

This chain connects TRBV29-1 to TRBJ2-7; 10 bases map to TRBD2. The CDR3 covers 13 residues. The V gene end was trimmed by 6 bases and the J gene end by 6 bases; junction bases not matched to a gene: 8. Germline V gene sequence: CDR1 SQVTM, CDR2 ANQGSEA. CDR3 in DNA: TGCAGCGTCGGGGAAACTAGCGGGACCGAGCAGTACTTC. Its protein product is CSVGETSGTEQYF.

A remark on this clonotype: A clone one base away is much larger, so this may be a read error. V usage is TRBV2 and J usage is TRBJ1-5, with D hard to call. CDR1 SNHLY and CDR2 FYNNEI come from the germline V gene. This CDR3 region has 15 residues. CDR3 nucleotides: TGTGCCAGAAGTGAAGTCATCGGCCCCAATCAGCCCCAGCATTTT. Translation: CARSEVIGPNQPQHF.

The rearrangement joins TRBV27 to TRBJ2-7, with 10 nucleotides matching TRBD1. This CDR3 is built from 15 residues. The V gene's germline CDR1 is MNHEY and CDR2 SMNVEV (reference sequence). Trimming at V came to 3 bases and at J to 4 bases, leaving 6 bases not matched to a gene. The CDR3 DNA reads TGTGCCAGCAGTTTCCGGGACAGGGGAGGGTACGAGCAGTACTTC. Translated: CASSFRDRGGYEQYF.

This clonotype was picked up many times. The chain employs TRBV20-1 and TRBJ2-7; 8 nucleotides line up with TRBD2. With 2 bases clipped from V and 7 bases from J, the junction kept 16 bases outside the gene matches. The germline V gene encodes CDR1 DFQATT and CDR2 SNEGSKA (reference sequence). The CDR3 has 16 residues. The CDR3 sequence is CSARPRAGGRGLEQYF. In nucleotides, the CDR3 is TGCAGTGCTAGACCCCGGGCGGGAGGCAGAGGGTTGGAGCAGTACTTC.

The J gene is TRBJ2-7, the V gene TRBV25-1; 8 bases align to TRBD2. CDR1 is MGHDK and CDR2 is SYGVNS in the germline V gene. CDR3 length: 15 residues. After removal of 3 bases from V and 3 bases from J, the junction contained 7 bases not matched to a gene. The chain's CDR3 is CASSDPAGVFYEQYF. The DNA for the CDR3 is TGTGCCAGCAGTGATCCAGCGGGGGTTTTCTACGAGCAGTACTTC.